The entry that follows covers one T cell receptor (beta chain) sequence. This clonotype was observed a handful of times. Its cognate antigen has yet to be identified. No much larger clonotype is one base removed from it; base qualities were not supplied. This sample was included in a study of CD8 T cells in ankylosing spondylitis (dated by TCRdb to about 2017). For the study in its entirety: To find TCR variants linked to disease, the study profiled T cell receptor beta repertoires in ankylosing spondylitis patients and healthy donors. Samples of peripheral blood were taken, and for ankylosing spondylitis patients, synovial fluid was collected as well. In total, the full study cohort was made up of 108 healthy donors and roughly 27 ankylosing spondylitis patients.

This sample was sequenced with an Illumina HiSeq 2500. Quantitative 5'-RACE with molecular barcodes was used to prepare TCR beta libraries. In the paper's pipeline: A new computational method, built on a probabilistic model of VDJ rearrangement, was used to identify disease-linked TCR variants. In TCRdb, the public reads were trimmed at Q25 with fastp and aligned with MiXCR, with productive beta chains retained. Every entry covers one CDR3 protein and lists the most common genes and DNA from its rows. TCRdb's processing, not the authors', yielded these V and J calls. This sample holds fewer than 350,000 distinct CDR3 sequences; 11% were observed only once. Of the sample, about 10% falls within the top ten clones. The investigation overall reported the following: Some motif variants had previously been reported in the synovial fluid and blood of reactive arthritis patients, which suggests shared mechanisms of disease initiation. The disease-linked clones were reported to be significantly enriched in matched synovial fluid samples from ankylosing spondylitis patients. In peripheral blood, the disease-linked clones were found at relatively low frequencies and had a CD8+ phenotype. Blood from ankylosing spondylitis patients appeared to be characterized by a TCR beta motif composed of roughly eight highly homologous amino acid variants.

This sequence was found in a female donor with ankylosing spondylitis or in good health (not recorded which). Sequenced: blood, either unsorted or a sorted T cell fraction (not recorded which).

The DNA is TGTGCCAGCAGCTTAGAGTCGGGACGGGCTAACTATGGCTACACCTTC. Translation gives CASSLESGRANYGYTF. Recombination connected TRBV7-2 to TRBJ1-2, with TRBD1 perhaps the D gene, on 5 matching bases. Reading from cysteine to phenylalanine, the CDR3 counts 16 amino acids. Only the CDR3 DNA stays, 48 bases, in frame from base 1. CDR1 and CDR2, looked up from the germline V gene, are SGHTA and FQGNSA. The V and J ends are trimmed by 1 base and 0 bases, leaving 12 bases between them.